This TCR beta chain stems from a study of somatic mutations in cytotoxic T cells in rheumatoid arthritis. As for the study in general: Flow cytometry sorted some V beta antibody-stained T-cell populations to nearly 100% purity, V beta1+ cells among them being sequenced for TCRB.

To note about this clone: The target antigen is unknown.

Some clones are missing from TCRdb's copy, which holds only in-frame ones; the method was immunoSEQ multiplex PCR. Of around 18,000 clones listed, roughly four fifths were seen once; the top ten hold roughly 13%. The CDR3 loop spans 16 amino acids. CDR1 is MDHEN and CDR2 is SYDVKM in the germline V gene. Trimming pared 5 bases from V and 4 bases from J, leaving 18 bases between. General study findings and limits: Antigen specificity of the expanded CD8+ clones was not determined.

Source material: CD8+ T cells sorted from blood. J is TRBJ1-5 and V is TRBV28; D possibly corresponds to TRBD1 (5 bases). This receptor was taken from an adult with rheumatoid arthritis. The CDR3 protein is CASSPSREGLNQPQHF. In DNA form, the CDR3 reads TGTGCCAGCAGTCCGTCCAGGGAAGGCTTGAATCAGCCCCAGCATTTT.